A selection of T cell receptor beta chains follows, all from one sample in a study of shared clonotypes between healthy human individuals. Profiling relied on immunoSEQ multiplex PCR, and the TCRdb table lists in-frame clones only, not all of them. The profile shows about 680,000 clones, about 74% of them singletons. The specimen was memory CD4+ T cells sorted from blood. Receptors originate from a woman aged 30 to 39 in good health. The CDR3 runs from the conserved cysteine through the conserved F or W. A D gene is named only where the DNA matches it firmly. Clone size appears in some rows only: once, few, many, or a class for an expanded clone.

D gene	V gene	clone size	J gene	CDR3 length	CDR3 DNA	CDR3 protein
-	TRBV19	few	TRBJ2-5	14	TGTGCCAGTAGAAAAACAGTGGTAGAGGAGACCCAGTACTTC	CASRKTVVEETQYF
TRBD2	TRBV28	-	TRBJ2-2	14	TGTGCCAGCAGCCGACTAGCGGGAGTTCGGGAGCTGTTTTTT	CASSRLAGVRELFF
-	TRBV7-9	-	TRBJ1-5	12	TGTGTCAGAAGTTGGGAATCCAGGGGCCAGCATTTT	CVRSWESRGQHF
TRBD2	TRBV5-1	once	TRBJ2-3	15	TGCGCCAGCAGGACTAGCGGGCTTCTGGGCGATACGCAGTATTTT	CASRTSGLLGDTQYF
TRBD2	TRBV19	few	TRBJ2-2	14	TGTGCCAGTAGTATCCCGGGAGGAACCGGGGAGCTGTTTTTT	CASSIPGGTGELFF
-	TRBV5-4	-	TRBJ2-5	14	TGTGCCAGCAGCCCCGGTGGCACAGAAGAGACCCAGTACTTC	CASSPGGTEETQYF
-	TRBV2	many	TRBJ1-2	12	TGTGCCAGCAGTGAATCGCGGTATGGCTACACCTTC	CASSESRYGYTF
-	TRBV30	-	TRBJ2-5	13	TGTGCCTGGAATCTAGCGCTTCAAGAGACCCAGTACTTC	CAWNLALQETQYF
-	TRBV5-1	-	TRBJ2-5	15	TGCGCCAGCAGCGTCGCGTGGGGGGGGCAGGAGACCCAGTACTTC	CASSVAWGGQETQYF
-	TRBV30	-	TRBJ2-7	13	TGTGCCTGGAGCAAGGGCGGAGGATACGAGCAGTACTTC	CAWSKGGGYEQYF
-	TRBV11-3	few	TRBJ2-7	15	TGTGCCAGCAGCTTAGGGACTTTCCCTGGGCACGAGCAGTACTTC	CASSLGTFPGHEQYF
-	TRBV19	once	TRBJ2-1	12	TGTGCCAGTAGTATAGGAAGGCATGAGCAGTTCTTC	CASSIGRHEQFF
TRBD2	TRBV7-9	-	TRBJ2-7	15	TGTGCCAGCAGCATAACCGGGACTAGCGGGACAGAGCAGTACTTC	CASSITGTSGTEQYF